These 21 T cell receptor beta chains originate from one sample sequenced in a study of cytomegalovirus exposure and HLA in healthy donors. Both 60 Vbeta primers and 13 Jbeta primers went into the PCR. Profiled with immunoSEQ multiplex PCR; TCRdb holds only in-frame clones, not every one. Seen here are about 41,000 clones, roughly 80% observed once, and the top ten hold under 3%. The sample taken for sequencing was PBMCs. The source of these receptors is a man over 45 in good health and CMV-seronegative.

The chain joins TRBV7-9 to TRBJ2-5, with D tentatively TRBD2 (6 bases). This CDR3 has 13 amino acids. Germline V gene sequence: CDR1 SEHNR, CDR2 FQNEAQ (reference sequence). The V gene lost 2 bases and the J gene lost 14 bases, with 18 bases spanning the gap. The CDR3 spells CASSLMGTAGLYF. The CDR3 nucleotides are TGTGCCAGCAGCTTAATGGGGACCGCGGGGCTATACTTC.

In its sample, this clone was seen a few times. The J gene is TRBJ2-7, the V gene TRBV9; 7 nucleotides align to TRBD2. CDR3 length: 15 residues. The V gene end was trimmed by 1 base and the J gene end by 0 bases; junction bases not matched to a gene: 4. The germline CDR1 and CDR2 sequences are SGDLS and YYNGEE. CDR3 in DNA: TGTGCCAGCAGCGTAAGTAGCGGGTACTCCTACGAGCAGTACTTC. It translates to CASSVSSGYSYEQYF.

The rearrangement links TRBV15 to TRBJ2-7; 7 nucleotides align to TRBD2. CDR3 length: 15 amino acids. Germline assignment: CDR1 LNHNV and CDR2 YYDKDF (reference sequence). J was trimmed by 3 bases and V by 0 bases; bases with no gene match: 5. This chain's CDR3 is CATSREGTIIYEQYF. DNA of the CDR3: TGTGCCACCAGCAGAGAAGGGACTATCATCTACGAGCAGTACTTC.

The rearrangement links TRBV27 to TRBJ1-5; perhaps TRBD1 as D (5 bases). The germline V gene has CDR1 MNHEY and CDR2 SMNVEV (reference sequence). The V and J ends lost 4 bases and 5 bases respectively, with 9 bases between them. The length of the CDR3 is 13 residues. CDR3 in DNA: TGTGCCAGCAGTTCCAGGGATTATCAGCCCCAGCATTTT. Translating it yields CASSSRDYQPQHF.

The V gene is TRBV10-3, the J gene TRBJ2-2; TRBD2 aligns across 10 bases. Per the germline V gene, CDR1 is ENHRY and CDR2 is SYGVKD. CDR3 size: 16 residues. Unmatched junction bases numbered 7, after V lost 4 bases and J lost 5 bases. The CDR3 region is CAISGAGGPRTGELFF. In nucleotides, the CDR3 is TGTGCCATCAGTGGAGCGGGGGGGCCAAGGACCGGGGAGCTGTTTTTT.

The rearrangement links TRBV7-2 to TRBJ1-1, with a weak D call TRBD1 (5 bases). In germline, CDR1 is SGHTA, CDR2 FQGNSA. This CDR3 spans 15 amino acids. V lost 0 bases and J 1 base, leaving 9 bases between the germline ends. The CDR3 is CASSLAGTGNTEAFF. CDR3 nucleotides: TGTGCCAGCAGCTTAGCGGGAACAGGGAACACTGAAGCTTTCTTT.

Only one count was recorded for this clone. The V gene is TRBV19, the J gene TRBJ1-5; 7 bases match TRBD1. Germline assignment: CDR1 LNHDA and CDR2 SQIVND (reference sequence). With 9 bases clipped from V and 10 bases from J, the junction kept 12 bases outside the gene matches. The CDR3 runs to 13 residues. In DNA form, the CDR3 reads TGTGCCAGCGGGAGGGGGCAGGGGGGTCCCCAGCATTTT. Residues: CASGRGQGGPQHF.

CDR3: CASSPPGLAGGRLFF. The DNA for the CDR3 is TGTGCCAGCAGCCCCCCGGGACTAGCGGGGGGGCGGCTGTTTTTT. V gene TRBV7-2 combines with J gene TRBJ2-2, with 16 positions matching TRBD2. Losses at the gene ends were 5 bases for V and 13 bases for J; bases not matched to a gene: 7. This CDR3 comprises 15 residues. The germline V gene has CDR1 SGHTA and CDR2 FQGNSA.

There are a few counts of this clone. This chain uses TRBV27 with TRBJ1-1; the match to TRBD1 covers 7 bases. This CDR3 is 15 amino acids long. V shed 0 bases, J shed 7 bases, and the junction held 8 bases outside the gene matches. Per germline, CDR1 MNHEY and CDR2 SMNVEV (reference sequence). CDR3 sequence (DNA): TGTGCCAGCAGTTTATCACAGGGGCGCCTGGATGAAGCTTTCTTT. Translation: CASSLSQGRLDEAFF.

The CDR3 loop reads CASSLGGGGRYEQFF. Written as DNA, the CDR3 is TGTGCCAGCAGCTTAGGGGGGGGTGGGCGCTATGAGCAGTTCTTC. The chain combines TRBV7-8 with TRBJ2-1; TRBD2 matches at 7 bases. The CDR3 is 15 amino acids. V trimming: 1 base; J trimming: 8 bases; junction bases outside the gene matches: 8. The germline gives CDR1 SGHVS, CDR2 FQNEAQ.

About this clone itself: At one end the junction does not follow the germline gene, possibly because of a read error. This chain links TRBV7-9 with TRBJ1-4; 7 bases match TRBD1. Germline CDR1 reads SEHNR; CDR2 reads FQNEAQ (reference sequence). This CDR3 has 14 amino acids. The CDR3 DNA reads as TGTTCCAGCACGTTAGGGACAGTTAATGAAAAACTGTTTTTT. Translation: CSSTLGTVNEKLFF.

The rearrangement links TRBV7-9 to TRBJ1-3; TRBD1 might be the D (6 bases). Per germline, CDR1 SEHNR and CDR2 FQNEAQ (reference sequence). The CDR3 loop spans 15 amino acids. V lost 3 bases to trimming and J lost 4 bases, with 13 bases between them. The CDR3 sequence is CASSLRGIAGNTIYF. The CDR3 DNA follows: TGTGCCAGCAGCTTGAGGGGGATTGCGGGAAACACCATATATTTT. The full variable domain, with the rest looked up from reference TRBV7-9 and TRBJ1-3, is DTGVSQNPRHKITKRGQNVTFRCDPISEHNRLYWYRQTLGQGPEFLTYFQNEAQLEKSRLLSDRFSAERPKGSFSTLEIQRTEQGDSAMYLCASSLRGIAGNTIYFGEGSWLTVV.

The chain employs TRBV20-1 and TRBJ2-1; D is uncertain. CDR1 and CDR2 (germline): DFQATT, SNEGSKA (reference sequence). The CDR3 spans 11 residues. The V end lost 3 bases, the J end lost 9 bases, and 9 bases lay between the germline ends. The CDR3 DNA reads TGCAGTGCTAGGGCTAGTCTTGAGCAGTTCTTC. It is translated as CSARASLEQFF.

The CDR3 protein is CSVVLAEFNEQFF. The CDR3 DNA is TGCAGCGTTGTGTTAGCGGAGTTCAATGAGCAGTTCTTC. This rearrangement joins TRBV29-1 to TRBJ2-1, with a weak D call TRBD2 (6 bases). V was trimmed by 4 bases and J by 6 bases, leaving 13 bases between them. Germline CDR1 SQVTM, CDR2 ANQGSEA. The CDR3 is 13 amino acids.

The sample holds a few counts of this clone. The chain is built from TRBV2 and TRBJ2-3; the D is unclear. The CDR3 has 13 residues. Germline assignment: CDR1 SNHLY and CDR2 FYNNEI. V was trimmed by 4 bases and J by 4 bases, leaving 9 bases between them. CDR3 sequence: CASSALEADTQYF. The CDR3 bases are TGTGCCAGCAGTGCGTTAGAGGCAGATACGCAGTATTTT.

V is TRBV28 and J is TRBJ2-5; TRBD1 might be the D (5 bases). Judging by the DNA end, TRBJ2-7 fits better; the J call may be wrong. Germline lookup yields CDR1 MDHEN and CDR2 SYDVKM. This CDR3 region has 14 residues. The CDR3 protein is CASSLAPQGDEQYF. CDR3 DNA sequence: TGTGCCAGCAGTTTGGCCCCCCAGGGCGACGAGCAGTACTTC.

The rearrangement uses TRBV13 and TRBJ1-2; D gene uncertain. There are 13 residues in the CDR3. The V gene's germline CDR1 is PRHDT and CDR2 FYEKMQ (reference sequence). The V and J ends lost 5 bases and 3 bases respectively, with 10 bases between them. The CDR3 region has the DNA TGTGCCAGCAGCCCCTCCTATGACTATGGCTACACCTTC. This encodes CASSPSYDYGYTF.

The V gene is TRBV12-5, the J gene TRBJ2-5; TRBD1 matches 9 bases. V was pared by 3 bases and J by 4 bases, with 6 bases of the junction left unmatched. The CDR3 contains 15 residues. Germline V gives CDR1 LGHNT, CDR2 FRNRAP. CDR3 in DNA: TGTGCTAGTGGTTTAGGTGACAGGGGGAGAGAGACCCAGTACTTC. Amino acid sequence: CASGLGDRGRETQYF.

This clone was seen only a few times. This CDR3 is also generated by other DNA sequences in the sample. The chain links TRBV4-3 to TRBJ1-5; D call uncertain. Germline-derived CDR1 and CDR2 are LGHNA and YSLEER. The length of the CDR3 is 15 residues. V was trimmed by 0 bases and J by 0 bases, leaving 6 bases between them. CDR3 sequence reads: CASSQDSNSNQPQHF. DNA for the CDR3: TGCGCCAGCAGCCAAGATTCAAATAGCAATCAGCCCCAGCATTTT.

The chain employs TRBV6-4 and TRBJ2-5, with TRBD1 identical over 7 bases. J gave up 0 bases and V 0 bases, and 4 bases lay outside the gene matches. Looked up from germline, CDR1 is MRHNA and CDR2 is SNTAGT. The CDR3 spans 16 residues. In nucleotides, the CDR3 is TGTGCCAGCAGTGACTCCCGGGACAGCTACCAAGAGACCCAGTACTTC. It translates to CASSDSRDSYQETQYF.

CDR3 in amino acids: CASSTTQGFGTEAFF. The CDR3 DNA is TGTGCCAGCAGCACCACACAGGGGTTCGGCACTGAAGCTTTCTTT. This chain links TRBV5-4 with TRBJ1-1, with 7 bases aligning to TRBD1. The V and J ends lost 4 bases and 4 bases, in that order; junction bases with no gene match: 10. Germline CDR1 and CDR2: SGHNT and YYREEE (reference sequence). The CDR3 consists of 15 residues.